Below are 11 T cell receptor beta chains sequenced from a single sample in a study of cytomegalovirus exposure and HLA in healthy donors. The study ran its PCR with 60 Vbeta and 13 Jbeta primers. Using immunoSEQ multiplex PCR, the repertoire was profiled, and TCRdb retains in-frame clones only, with some absent. The sample records around 150,000 clones, roughly 85% being singletons. The source material was PBMCs. The receptors stem from a man in his forties or fifties in good health and CMV-seronegative.

The chain employs TRBV11-2 and TRBJ1-3, with 7 bases lining up with TRBD1. V shed 6 bases, J shed 3 bases, and the junction held 11 bases outside the gene matches. This CDR3 region has 16 residues. Germline-derived CDR1 and CDR2 are SGHAT and FQNNGV. CDR3 nucleotide sequence: TGTGCCAGCAGTACCACCAGGGGGTTGCTTGGAAACACCATATATTTT. Amino acid sequence: CASSTTRGLLGNTIYF.

With respect to this clone: One end of the junction is discordant with germline, which a read error may explain. This sequence joins TRBV19 and TRBJ1-5; possibly TRBD1 for D (5 bases). The germline CDR1 and CDR2 sequences are LNHDA and SQIVND (reference sequence). There are 16 residues in the CDR3. In DNA, the CDR3 is TGTGCCAGTAGTATAACACAGGCCTTAAGCAATCAGCCCCGGCATTTT. This encodes CASSITQALSNQPRHF.

The rearrangement uses TRBV28 and TRBJ2-5, with 10 bases fitting TRBD2. CDR3 length: 15 residues. The trim removed 5 bases at V and 2 bases at J, leaving 5 bases unmatched. Germline values: CDR1 MDHEN, CDR2 SYDVKM. The CDR3 is CASSHRTSGQETQYF. CDR3 nucleotide sequence: TGTGCCAGCAGTCACCGGACTAGCGGACAAGAGACCCAGTACTTC.

The chain recombines TRBV7-8 with TRBJ2-5, with TRBD2 matching over 10 bases. Germline CDR1 is SGHVS and CDR2 is FQNEAQ. The CDR3 consists of 16 residues. Germline trimming cut 5 bases from V and 2 bases from J; bases unmatched to any gene: 8. CDR3 sequence reads: CASSATRTSGQETQYF. As DNA, the CDR3 is TGTGCCAGCAGCGCCACTAGGACTAGCGGACAAGAGACCCAGTACTTC.

This clone was recorded only once. The rearrangement joins TRBV6-5 to TRBJ2-7; TRBD2 is a possible D gene (6 bases). V lost 5 bases to trimming and J lost 3 bases, with 17 bases between them. The germline V gene encodes CDR1 MNHEY and CDR2 SVGAGI. This CDR3 comprises 15 residues. CDR3 protein: CASSGRLQAGYEQYF. Written as DNA, the CDR3 is TGTGCCAGCAGTGGAAGACTTCAAGCGGGCTACGAGCAGTACTTC.

This chain joins TRBV6-4 and TRBJ2-1; D not resolved. The CDR3 sequence is 16 residues long. Deletions cut 0 bases from V and 2 bases from J, with 11 bases between. CDR1 MRHNA and CDR2 SNTAGT come from the germline V gene. DNA for the CDR3: TGTGCCAGCAGTGACTCGCCGGTTTTTACCTACAATGAGCAGTTCTTC. Translation gives CASSDSPVFTYNEQFF.

The chain has TRBV4-1 and TRBJ2-3; 7 bases map to TRBD1. Trimming cost V 2 bases and J 2 bases; bases outside gene matches: 4. Germline loops: CDR1 MGHRA, CDR2 YSYEKL. The CDR3 contains 15 residues. The CDR3: CASSQTGVPTDTQYF. For the CDR3, the DNA is TGCGCCAGCAGCCAAACAGGGGTCCCCACAGATACGCAGTATTTT.

This sequence joins TRBV11-3 and TRBJ2-7; 13 positions agree with TRBD2. Trimming took 5 bases from V and 6 from J; bases not matched to a gene: 7. Germline loops: CDR1 SGHNT, CDR2 YENEEA. The CDR3 covers 15 residues. Here the CDR3 reads CASSARLAGGCEQYF. CDR3 in DNA: TGTGCCAGCAGCGCCCGACTAGCGGGAGGTTGCGAGCAGTACTTC.

This clone was seen more than once but under ten times. The chain recombines TRBV5-4 with TRBJ2-5, with D maybe TRBD1 (7 bases). The CDR3 has 14 residues. The V end was cut by 2 bases, the J end by 1 base, with 9 bases between. CDR1 is SGHNT, CDR2 YYREEE, per germline (reference sequence). The CDR3 nucleotides read TGTGCCAGCAGCTTCAGGGGGGCCCAAGAGACCCAGTACTTC. Amino acid sequence: CASSFRGAQETQYF.

V is TRBV4-2 and J is TRBJ1-2, with TRBD1 matching over 9 bases. The CDR3 extends over 16 amino acids. CDR1 is LGHNA and CDR2 is YNFKEQ in the germline V gene. Trimming took 5 bases from V and 4 from J; bases not matched to a gene: 11. CDR3 region: CASSGGQGVYLYGYTF. CDR3 nucleotide sequence: TGTGCCAGCAGCGGGGGACAGGGCGTGTACCTCTATGGCTACACCTTC.

The V and J genes are TRBV5-4 and TRBJ1-1; TRBD1 is a possible D gene (5 bases). The V end lost 5 bases, the J end lost 0 bases, and 17 bases lay between the germline ends. The CDR3 consists of 16 residues. Looked up from germline, CDR1 is SGHNT and CDR2 is YYREEE (reference sequence). CDR3 bases: TGTGCCAGCAGTCCCGTTCAGGGAAATGTGAACACTGAAGCTTTCTTT. This gives the protein CASSPVQGNVNTEAFF.